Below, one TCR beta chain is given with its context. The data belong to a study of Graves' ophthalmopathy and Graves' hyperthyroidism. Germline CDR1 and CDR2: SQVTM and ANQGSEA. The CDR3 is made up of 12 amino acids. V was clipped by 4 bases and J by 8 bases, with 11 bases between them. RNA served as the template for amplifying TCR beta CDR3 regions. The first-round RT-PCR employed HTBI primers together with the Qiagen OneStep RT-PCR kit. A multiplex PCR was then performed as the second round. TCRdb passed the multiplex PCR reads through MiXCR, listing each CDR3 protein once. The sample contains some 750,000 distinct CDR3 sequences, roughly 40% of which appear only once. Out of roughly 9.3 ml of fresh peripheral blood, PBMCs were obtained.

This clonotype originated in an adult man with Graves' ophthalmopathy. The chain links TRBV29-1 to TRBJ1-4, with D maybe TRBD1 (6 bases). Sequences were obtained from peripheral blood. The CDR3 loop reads CSVVGGQEKLFF. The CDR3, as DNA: TGCAGCGTTGTCGGGGGGCAGGAAAAACTGTTTTTT. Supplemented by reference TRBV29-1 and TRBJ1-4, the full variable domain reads SAVISQKPSRDICQRGTSLTIQCQVDSQVTMMFWYRQQPGQSLTLIATANQGSEATYESGFVIDKFPISRPNLTFSTLTVSNMSPEDSSIYLCSVVGGQEKLFFGSGTQLSVL.